Included here is one T cell receptor beta chain sequence, with context. Its target is not known. All donors were Caucasian adults living in Nashville, Tennessee. This sample stems from a study of shared clonotypes between healthy human individuals. Study outcomes and limitations: Compared with clonotypes that all four donors shared, non-shared clonotypes had lower generation probabilities. Sharing of clonotypes among donors was expected to vary with sequencing depth. Larger estimated richness was generally recorded for naive subsets relative to memory subsets.

The table came from immunoSEQ multiplex PCR; TCRdb's copy has only in-frame clones and leaves some out. The sample gives roughly 1,100,000 clones, 65% to 80% of which show up once; about 1.5% is in the top ten. V was shortened by 11 bases and J by 2 bases, with 7 bases between the two germline ends. Germline CDR1 is MNHEY and CDR2 is SVGAGI. The CDR3 runs to 12 residues. The sample was memory CD4+ T cells sorted from blood. The subset is: CD45RA-negative fraction. The clonotype originates from a man younger than 35 in good health. V is TRBV6-5 and J is TRBJ2-6; perhaps TRBD2 as D (6 bases). The CDR3 protein is CAGGPGANVLTF. The DNA of the CDR3 is TGTGCCGGAGGGCCTGGGGCCAACGTCCTGACTTTC.